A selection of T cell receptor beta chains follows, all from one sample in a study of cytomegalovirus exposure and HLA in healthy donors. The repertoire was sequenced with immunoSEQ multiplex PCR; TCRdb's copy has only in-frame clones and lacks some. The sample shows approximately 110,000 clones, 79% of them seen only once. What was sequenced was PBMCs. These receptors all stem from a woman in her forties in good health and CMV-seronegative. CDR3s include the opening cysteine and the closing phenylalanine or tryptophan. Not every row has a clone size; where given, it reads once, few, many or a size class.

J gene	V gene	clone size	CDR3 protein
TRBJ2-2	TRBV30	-	CAWRIGDRVTGELFF
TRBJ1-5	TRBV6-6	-	CASSKTGVNQPQHF
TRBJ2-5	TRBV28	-	CASRATSGRAGETQYF
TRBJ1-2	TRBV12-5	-	CASGPLGHNYGYTF
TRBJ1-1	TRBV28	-	CASSSSPGTEAFF
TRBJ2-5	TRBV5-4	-	CASSPRTGAGEQYF
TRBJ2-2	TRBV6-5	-	CASSSAGLDTGELFF
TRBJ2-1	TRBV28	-	CATQTGGAPSSYNEQFF
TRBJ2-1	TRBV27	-	CASADSGGFSYNEQFF
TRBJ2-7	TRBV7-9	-	CASSYSGASYEQYF
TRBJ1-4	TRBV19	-	CASSNGGEKLFF
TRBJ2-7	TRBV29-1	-	CSVPGTDSYEQYF
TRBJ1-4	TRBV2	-	CASSLGQGSSTNEKLFF
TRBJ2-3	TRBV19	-	CATGGPVRDTQYF
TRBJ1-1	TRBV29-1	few	CSVVSQGVNTEAFF
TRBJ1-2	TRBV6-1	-	CASRPTGGSSYGYTF
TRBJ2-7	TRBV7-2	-	CASSRPGLPRQYF
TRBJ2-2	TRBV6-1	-	CASSERTSDLRELFF
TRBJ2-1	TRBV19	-	CASRSGGANEQFF
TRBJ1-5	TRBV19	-	CASSTSGYGNQPQHF
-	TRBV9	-	CAERPRGHSYEQYF
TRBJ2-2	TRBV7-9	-	CASGGTGGTGELFF
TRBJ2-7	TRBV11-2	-	CASRAGTGGGEQYF
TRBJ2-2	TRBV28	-	CATETGERSGELFF
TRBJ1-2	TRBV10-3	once	CAISVSRTLQADSNYGYTF
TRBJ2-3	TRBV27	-	CASSTPAGGGTDTQYF
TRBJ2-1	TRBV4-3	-	CASSQDLQGPYNEQFF
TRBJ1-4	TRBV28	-	CASSSRTERGEKLFF